A single sample is the source of the 22 T cell receptor beta chains below, sequenced in a study of neurological immune-mediated disorders. TCRdb called the 5' RACE reads again in MiXCR, with one record for every CDR3 protein. The sample lists about 58,000 distinct CDR3 sequences, approximately 3.6% occurring once. The sample was PBMCs. The receptors come from a woman aged 60-75 years with multiple sclerosis.

This clonotype was found many times. V is TRBV6-6 and J is TRBJ1-4, with 9 bases aligning to TRBD1. This CDR3 region has 14 residues. Germline V lookup: CDR1 MNHNY, CDR2 SVGAGI (reference sequence). The V and J ends lost 6 bases and 7 bases, in that order; junction bases with no gene match: 6. CDR3 sequence: CASSNRQGVEKLFF. The CDR3, as DNA: TGTGCCAGCAGCAACAGACAGGGGGTTGAAAAACTGTTTTTT.

This clonotype came up many times. This chain connects TRBV4-2 to TRBJ1-6; D unclear. Trimming removed 2 bases from V and 7 bases from J, with 6 bases in between. The CDR3 loop spans 13 amino acids. Germline assignment: CDR1 LGHNA and CDR2 YNFKEQ. The CDR3 sequence: CASSQSQNSPLHF. The CDR3 region has the DNA TGTGCCAGCAGCCAATCACAGAATTCACCCCTCCACTTT.

Ten or more counts support this clonotype. The chain joins TRBV5-1 to TRBJ2-1; 10 bases are a match to TRBD2. Germline V gives CDR1 SGHRS, CDR2 YFSETQ. V gave up 3 bases and J gave up 0 bases; unmatched junction bases: 9. CDR3 size: 18 residues. CDR3 protein: CASSWHNASGSSYNEQFF. CDR3 coding DNA: TGCGCCAGCAGCTGGCACAACGCTAGCGGGAGCTCCTACAATGAGCAGTTCTTC.

This clonotype was detected ten times or more. The chain joins TRBV7-2 to TRBJ1-5; TRBD1 is a possible D gene (6 bases). This CDR3 spans 13 amino acids. Trimming pared 5 bases from V and 5 bases from J, leaving 10 bases between. Germline CDR1 reads SGHTA; CDR2 reads FQGNSA. The CDR3 region is CASSLDRDQPQHF. The CDR3 DNA reads as TGTGCCAGCAGCCTGGACAGAGATCAGCCCCAGCATTTT.

At least ten counts were recorded for this clonotype. The chain carries TRBV7-3 and TRBJ1-1; D not certain. Deletions cut 2 bases from V and 0 bases from J, with 13 bases between. Germline loops: CDR1 SGHTA, CDR2 FQGTGA. The CDR3 is 16 amino acids. CDR3 in DNA: TGTGCCAGCAGCTTATTGGCCCCGGGGATGAACACTGAAGCTTTCTTT. Protein product: CASSLLAPGMNTEAFF. The full variable domain, its missing parts supplied by reference TRBV7-3 and TRBJ1-1, is GAGVSQTPSNKVTEKGKYVELRCDPISGHTALYWYRQSLGQGPEFLIYFQGTGAADDSGLPNDRFFAVRPEGSVSTLKIQRTERGDSAVYLCASSLLAPGMNTEAFFGQGTRLTVV.

This clonotype was seen at least ten times. This chain uses TRBV5-6 with TRBJ2-2; possible D gene TRBD2, 5 bases. CDR3 length equals 16 residues. Germline CDR1 reads SGHDT; CDR2 reads YYEEEE. V was cut by 4 bases and J by 4 bases, with 17 bases left in between. The CDR3 region has the DNA TGTGCCAGCAGCCGGCCCAGTGAGGGCCCCACCGGGGAGCTGTTTTTT. Translating it yields CASSRPSEGPTGELFF.

The table lists this clonotype with many counts. V usage is TRBV6-5 and J usage is TRBJ1-6; D is unresolved. The V gene lost 6 bases and the J gene lost 11 bases, with 14 bases spanning the gap. The germline CDR1 and CDR2 sequences are MNHEY and SVGAGI. The CDR3 length is 13 residues. The CDR3 is CASSPDDRPPLHF. The CDR3 region has the DNA TGTGCCAGCAGCCCAGACGATAGGCCACCCCTCCACTTT.

Only a few counts were recorded for this clonotype. This chain uses TRBV28 with TRBJ2-1; D not resolved. Germline V gene data show CDR1 as MDHEN and CDR2 as SYDVKM. V dropped 4 bases and J dropped 6 bases, with 22 bases sitting between them. CDR3 length: 17 residues. CDR3 sequence: CASSYTPTSTSTNEQFF. CDR3 in DNA: TGTGCCAGCAGTTACACCCCCACATCTACCTCGACCAATGAGCAGTTCTTC.

The table lists this clonotype with many counts. The chain carries TRBV9 and TRBJ2-2; D uncertain. Trimming left V 0 bases short and J 1 base short, with 7 bases between. Germline lookup yields CDR1 SGDLS and CDR2 YYNGEE. This CDR3 contains 15 residues. CDR3 sequence reads: CASSVGWGNTGELFF. Here the CDR3 DNA reads TGTGCCAGCAGCGTAGGTTGGGGGAACACCGGGGAGCTGTTTTTT.

This clonotype showed up many times. The V gene is TRBV20-1, the J gene TRBJ2-7; D not certain. The CDR3 contains 14 residues. Trimming left V 5 bases short and J 2 bases short, with 16 bases between. The germline V gene encodes CDR1 DFQATT and CDR2 SNEGSKA (reference sequence). The CDR3 loop is CSAGVGVGTYEQYF. CDR3 DNA: TGCAGTGCTGGTGTGGGCGTGGGAACCTACGAGCAGTACTTC.

This clonotype was detected ten times or more. The chain links TRBV3-1 to TRBJ2-7, with D unresolved. Trimming took 5 bases from V and 2 from J, leaving 10 bases between them. CDR1 is LGHDT and CDR2 is YNNKEL in the germline V gene (reference sequence). This CDR3 spans 13 amino acids. DNA of the CDR3: TGTGCCAGCAGCTCCGACGGTACCTACGAGCAGTACTTC. Translation gives CASSSDGTYEQYF.

This clonotype was picked up many times. The chain combines TRBV10-1 with TRBJ2-5, with TRBD2 identical over 13 bases. Germline V gene lookup returns CDR1 WNHNN and CDR2 SYGVQD (reference sequence). The CDR3 has 15 residues. The ends lost 6 bases at V and 4 bases at J; junction bases unmatched: 5. CDR3 DNA sequence: TGCGCCAGCAGCCCCGGACTAGCGGGAGTAGAGACCCAGTACTTC. Amino acids: CASSPGLAGVETQYF.

At least ten counts were recorded for this clonotype. The chain recombines TRBV12-3 or TRBV12-4 with TRBJ2-3; D perhaps matches TRBD2 (6 bases). This CDR3 is built from 11 residues. V lost 8 bases, J lost 9 bases, and 12 bases lay in between. The CDR3 protein is CASCSGETQYF. The CDR3 nucleotides are TGTGCCAGCTGCTCGGGGGAGACGCAGTATTTT.

This clonotype was counted at least ten times. The chain uses TRBV7-6 and TRBJ2-7, with D possibly being TRBD2 (6 bases). This CDR3 has 15 residues. Trimming took off 5 bases at V and 7 bases at J, with 21 bases between the two ends. Per the germline V gene, CDR1 is SGHVS and CDR2 is FNYEAQ. DNA of the CDR3: TGTGCCAGCAGCCCGGCGGGGACGGTTTTCTCGGAGCAGTACTTC. Translation gives CASSPAGTVFSEQYF.

Ten or more counts support this clonotype. The chain is built from TRBV3-1 and TRBJ1-4; maybe TRBD1 (6 bases). The CDR3 runs to 14 residues. Germline V lookup: CDR1 LGHDT, CDR2 YNNKEL (reference sequence). V was trimmed by 4 bases and J by 7 bases, leaving 13 bases between them. DNA of the CDR3: TGTGCCAGCAGCCCGACGGGGGCAGGTGAAAAACTGTTTTTT. Protein: CASSPTGAGEKLFF.

This clonotype was found many times. The chain joins TRBV3-1 to TRBJ2-1, with TRBD2 matching 10 bases. This CDR3 contains 15 residues. Germline values: CDR1 LGHDT, CDR2 YNNKEL (reference sequence). V gave up 5 bases and J gave up 4 bases; unmatched junction bases: 5. This CDR3 is CASSASGSPYNEQFF. In nucleotides, the CDR3 is TGTGCCAGCAGCGCTAGCGGGAGTCCTTACAATGAGCAGTTCTTC.

On this clonotype: This clone may be a read error of a much larger clone one base away. This rearrangement joins TRBV20-1 to TRBJ2-7; 7 nucleotides align to TRBD1. This CDR3 spans 13 amino acids. In germline, CDR1 is DFQATT, CDR2 SNEGSKA (reference sequence). V dropped 8 bases and J dropped 4; count of bases not matched to a gene: 11. CDR3 amino acids: CSTSDRVPYEQYF. The DNA for the CDR3 is TGCAGTACTTCTGACAGGGTTCCGTACGAGCAGTACTTC.

This clonotype was counted ten times or more. The chain joins TRBV28 to TRBJ2-6; D unclear. The CDR3 contains 16 residues. V was trimmed by 5 bases and J by 4 bases, leaving 15 bases between them. Germline CDR1 and CDR2: MDHEN and SYDVKM. This chain's CDR3 is CASSPPSWTGANVLTF. CDR3 bases: TGTGCCAGCAGTCCACCCTCATGGACCGGGGCCAACGTCCTGACTTTC.

This clonotype was recorded many times. This chain connects TRBV20-1 to TRBJ2-7; 7 bases fit TRBD2. Germline loops: CDR1 DFQATT, CDR2 SNEGSKA (reference sequence). V lost 6 bases to trimming and J lost 2 bases; unmatched junction nucleotides: 7. The length of the CDR3 is 13 residues. The CDR3: CSAARTRAYEQYF. The CDR3 region has the DNA TGCAGTGCAGCAAGGACTAGAGCCTACGAGCAGTACTTC.

This clonotype was detected ten times or more. The V gene is TRBV20-1, the J gene TRBJ2-7; perhaps D is TRBD1 or TRBD2 (5 bases each). The CDR3 contains 19 residues. V was shortened by 0 bases and J by 0 bases, with 24 bases between the two germline ends. CDR1 DFQATT and CDR2 SNEGSKA come from the germline V gene (reference sequence). DNA of the CDR3: TGCAGTGCTAGAGATATCCTAGGAGCGAGGGGAACAAGCTCCTACGAGCAGTACTTC. Translating gives CSARDILGARGTSSYEQYF.

This clonotype was recorded many times. The chain has TRBV20-1 and TRBJ2-5; weak D call: TRBD1 (6 bases). The CDR3 covers 15 residues. Between the trimmed V and J ends, which lost 2 bases and 4 bases, there was a span of 17 bases. Germline assignment: CDR1 DFQATT and CDR2 SNEGSKA (reference sequence). In DNA form, the CDR3 reads TGCAGTGCTAGAAAATACAGGGCTTTGGCAGAGACCCAGTACTTC. Its translation is CSARKYRALAETQYF.

This clonotype was observed many times. The gene calls are TRBV9 and TRBJ1-1; weak D call: TRBD1 (6 bases). The CDR3 runs 15 residues. Germline V gives CDR1 SGDLS, CDR2 YYNGEE. Trimming pared 0 bases from V and 0 bases from J, leaving 9 bases between. CDR3 DNA: TGTGCCAGCAGCGTAGGCGACAGGTTGAACACTGAAGCTTTCTTT. Protein product: CASSVGDRLNTEAFF.